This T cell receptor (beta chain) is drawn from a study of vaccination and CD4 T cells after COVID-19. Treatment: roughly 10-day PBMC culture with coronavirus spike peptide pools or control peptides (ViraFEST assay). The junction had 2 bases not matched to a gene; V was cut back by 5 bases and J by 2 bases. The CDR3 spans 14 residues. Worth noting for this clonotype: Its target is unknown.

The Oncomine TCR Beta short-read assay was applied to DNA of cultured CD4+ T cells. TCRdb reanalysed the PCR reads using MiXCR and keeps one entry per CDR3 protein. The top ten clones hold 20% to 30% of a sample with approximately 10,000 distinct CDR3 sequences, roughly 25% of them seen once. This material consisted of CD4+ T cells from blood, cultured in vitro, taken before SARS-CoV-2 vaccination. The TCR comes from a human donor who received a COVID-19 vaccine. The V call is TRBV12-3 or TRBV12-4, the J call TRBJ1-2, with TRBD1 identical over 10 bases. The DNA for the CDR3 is TGTGCCAGCAGTGCGGGACAGGGGAACTATGGCTACACCTTC. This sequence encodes CASSAGQGNYGYTF.